The rows below give T cell receptor beta chains drawn from one sample of a study of T cell responses to AZD1222 COVID-19 vaccine. The assay was immunoSEQ multiplex PCR, and TCRdb's table has in-frame clones only and misses some. The sample lists around 200,000 clones; 90% to 95% were seen once. The starting material was peripheral blood, obtained 28 days after the second AZD1222 dose. Receptors were obtained from an adult who received the AZD1222 COVID-19 vaccine. CDR3s leave out the opening cysteine and the closing phenylalanine or tryptophan. D genes are given only for firm matches.

V gene	D gene	J gene	CDR3 protein
TRBV5-1	.	TRBJ2-7	ASSLDLYEQY
TRBV28	.	TRBJ1-4	ATGLKVSTNEKLF
TRBV4-1	.	TRBJ1-2	ASSQDEASGYGYT
TRBV19	.	TRBJ2-3	ASSIQASRTDTQY
TRBV10-3	.	TRBJ2-1	AISRLADDNEQF
TRBV5-6	.	TRBJ1-4	ASSLVATNEKLF
TRBV3-1/TRBV3-2	.	TRBJ1-2	ASSPYYGYT
TRBV27	.	TRBJ2-1	ASSSGLVYNEQF
TRBV27	TRBD2	TRBJ2-7	ASSLSGGDYEQY
TRBV7-9	.	TRBJ2-2	ASSFSLFPGELF
TRBV28	.	TRBJ1-6	ASSLRLTPLH
TRBV6-5	.	TRBJ1-2	ASNHEENYGYT
TRBV21-1	.	TRBJ2-1	ASWGQGMGNEQF
TRBV6-1	.	TRBJ1-1	ASSWGNTEAF
TRBV7-9	.	TRBJ2-3	ASSLEHPTDTQY
TRBV28	.	TRBJ1-5	ASSSAMYRDLKFQPQH
TRBV10-1	.	TRBJ1-1	ASSEGTDARAF
TRBV5-1	.	TRBJ1-1	ASSLVTGGWSTEAF
TRBV19	.	TRBJ1-1	ASSTGRTANTEAF
TRBV9	TRBD2	TRBJ2-1	ASSVGTSENEQF
TRBV7-2	TRBD1	TRBJ1-2	ASSSSGGYYGYT
TRBV2	.	TRBJ1-2	ASSEGRTDYT
TRBV7-9	.	TRBJ1-3	ASTQSEKAGNTIY
TRBV7-2	.	TRBJ1-1	ASSFRTRSTPWAF
TRBV7-9	.	TRBJ2-6	ASSTSESGANVLT
TRBV28	TRBD2	TRBJ2-7	ASSSPSGRAIYEQY
TRBV2	.	TRBJ1-5	ASSEALGGNRDNQPQH
TRBV6-1	.	TRBJ1-6	ASSDYRDSPLH
TRBV6-4	.	TRBJ2-1	ASSDGTGNEQF
TRBV7-9	TRBD1	TRBJ1-1	ASSDRDRDTEAF
TRBV24-1	.	TRBJ2-3	ATSDPGRGLTDTQY